One and the same sample provided the 31 T cell receptor beta chains below, sequenced in a study of T cells in Graves' hyperthyroidism and ophthalmopathy. Amplified regions were TCR beta CDR3 sequences from RNA transcripts. With the HTBI primer set, the TCR CDR3 went through a first round of RT-PCR. TCRdb processed the multiplex PCR reads anew with MiXCR; each CDR3 protein has one entry. The top ten clones hold 16% of a sample with around 700,000 distinct CDR3 sequences, 18% of them seen once. Sequencing was done on a sample of blood. Every receptor here comes from a woman between 50 and 59 years old with Graves' hyperthyroidism that later progressed to Graves' ophthalmopathy.

This clonotype showed up just a few times. The chain employs TRBV20-1 and TRBJ2-2; D perhaps matches TRBD2 (6 bases). This CDR3 has 14 amino acids. V was shortened by 5 bases and J by 4 bases, with 14 bases between the two germline ends. Looked up from germline, CDR1 is DFQATT and CDR2 is SNEGSKA (reference sequence). In DNA form, the CDR3 reads TGCAGTGCTCACGCAGGGAGGACCACCGGGGAGCTGTTTTTT. Translating gives CSAHAGRTTGELFF.

Regarding this clonotype: This could be a read error, since a much larger clone is one nucleotide away. The chain joins TRBV18 to TRBJ2-7; D is uncertain. Germline loops: CDR1 KGHSH, CDR2 LQKENI. This CDR3 has 11 amino acids. The CDR3 spells CASPPGHEQYF. CDR3 nucleotides: TGTGCCAGCCCACCAGGACACGAGCAGTACTTC. The full variable domain, with the rest looked up from reference TRBV18 and TRBJ2-7, is NAGVMQNPRHLVRRRGQEARLRCSPMKGHSHVYWYRQLPEEGLKFMVYLQKENIIDESGMPKERFSAEFPKEGPSILRIQQVVRGDSAAYFCASPPGHEQYFGPGTRLTVT.

This clonotype has a handful of counts. V is TRBV7-2 and J is TRBJ2-1; TRBD2 is a possible D gene (5 bases). The CDR3 has 15 residues. From germline, CDR1 is SGHTA and CDR2 FQGNSA. V dropped 5 bases and J dropped 4 bases, with 15 bases sitting between them. CDR3 in DNA: TGTGCCAGCAGCCCAGGACTTTTCCTGTACAATGAGCAGTTCTTC. Amino acids: CASSPGLFLYNEQFF.

The rearrangement links TRBV20-1 to TRBJ1-1, with D uncertain. CDR3 size: 11 residues. CDR1 and CDR2 from the germline V gene are DFQATT and SNEGSKA (reference sequence). Trimming removed 1 base from V and 6 bases from J, with 6 bases in between. CDR3 coding DNA: TGCAGTGCTAGAGGGCAGGCTGAAGCTTTCTTT. Translated, it gives CSARGQAEAFF.

Ten or more counts support this clonotype. The CDR3 protein is CASSVGTSDQETQYF. The CDR3 region has the DNA TGTGCCAGCAGCGTCGGGACTAGCGACCAAGAGACCCAGTACTTC. This chain uses TRBV5-5 with TRBJ2-5, with 10 bases lining up with TRBD2. From germline, CDR1 is SGHKS and CDR2 YYEKEE (reference sequence). The trim removed 4 bases at V and 0 bases at J, leaving 3 bases unmatched. The CDR3 extends over 15 amino acids.

The rearrangement uses TRBV5-1 and TRBJ2-3; TRBD2 matches at 7 bases. Germline V lookup: CDR1 SGHRS, CDR2 YFSETQ. This CDR3 contains 18 residues. Unmatched junction bases numbered 13, after V lost 1 base and J lost 2 bases. The CDR3 is CASSLQGGAGPFTDTQYF. The CDR3 DNA reads as TGCGCCAGCAGCTTGCAAGGCGGAGCGGGGCCATTCACAGATACGCAGTATTTT.

This clonotype has a handful of counts. The V call is TRBV20-1, the J call TRBJ1-2, with 11 bases matching TRBD1. Per the germline V gene, CDR1 is DFQATT and CDR2 is SNEGSKA (reference sequence). The CDR3 loop spans 14 amino acids. The V and J ends lost 1 base and 7 bases, in that order; junction bases with no gene match: 5. The CDR3 DNA sequence: TGCAGTGCTAGAGGCCGGACAGGGGGCCTTGGCTACACCTTC. It encodes CSARGRTGGLGYTF.

The V call is TRBV27, the J call TRBJ1-5; the D is unclear. V lost 6 bases and J lost 3, with 18 bases in between. CDR3 length: 16 residues. Germline CDR1 MNHEY, CDR2 SMNVEV (reference sequence). The CDR3 region is CASSLGPSGTNQPQHF. In nucleotides, the CDR3 is TGTGCCAGCAGCTTAGGGCCCAGCGGTACCAATCAGCCCCAGCATTTT.

This clonotype was detected only a few times. This may be a read error: a much more frequent sequence differs by one nucleotide. The V gene is TRBV18, the J gene TRBJ2-3; no definite D call. CDR3 length: 15 amino acids. From germline, CDR1 is KGHSH and CDR2 LQKENI. CDR3 bases: TGTGCCAGCTCACTGATCACCATACCCACAGATACGCGGTATTTT. Residues: CASSLITIPTDTRYF.

This sequence joins TRBV30 and TRBJ1-2; maybe TRBD1 (5 bases). Trimming shortened V by 0 bases and J by 5 bases, and 19 bases separated the two germline ends. The CDR3 is 16 residues long. The germline CDR1 and CDR2 sequences are GTSNPN and SVGIG (reference sequence). CDR3 DNA: TGTGCCTGGAGTGTAAGTTTGAGACAGCGACCTTATGGCTACACCTTC. Translated: CAWSVSLRQRPYGYTF.

The chain recombines TRBV7-9 with TRBJ2-2; maybe TRBD1 (6 bases). Looked up from germline, CDR1 is SEHNR and CDR2 is FQNEAQ (reference sequence). Trimming left V 5 bases short and J 3 bases short, with 16 bases between. The CDR3 consists of 16 residues. CDR3 bases: TGTGCCAGCAGCCGACCGGGCAGGGGACACACCGGGGAGCTGTTTTTT. Translated, it gives CASSRPGRGHTGELFF. Based on the CDR3 plus reference TRBV7-9 and TRBJ2-2, the full variable domain is DTGVSQNPRHKITKRGQNVTFRCDPISEHNRLYWYRQTLGQGPEFLTYFQNEAQLEKSRLLSDRFSAERPKGSFSTLEIQRTEQGDSAMYLCASSRPGRGHTGELFFGEGSRLTVL.

This clonotype was detected many times. V and J are TRBV5-1 and TRBJ1-1; D is unclear. The CDR3 has 15 amino acids. Trimming left V 2 bases short and J 0 bases short, with 11 bases between. Germline V gene data show CDR1 as SGHRS and CDR2 as YFSETQ. Here the CDR3 DNA reads TGCGCCAGCAGCTTAACCAAAGGATTGAACACTGAAGCTTTCTTT. This sequence encodes CASSLTKGLNTEAFF.

CDR3 sequence (DNA): TGTGCCAGCAGTTACTCGTTACTAGACAGGGCCCACTATGGCTACACCTTC. Residues: CASSYSLLDRAHYGYTF. This chain uses TRBV6-6 with TRBJ1-2, with 7 bases matching TRBD1. After removal of 0 bases from V and 3 bases from J, the junction contained 10 bases not matched to a gene. The length of the CDR3 is 17 residues. Germline V gene sequence: CDR1 MNHNY, CDR2 SVGAGI (reference sequence).

The sample holds a few counts of this clonotype. V gene TRBV20-1 combines with J gene TRBJ1-2; 7 positions agree with TRBD1. This CDR3 spans 14 amino acids. Trimming at V came to 3 bases and at J to 6 bases, leaving 10 bases not matched to a gene. Germline values: CDR1 DFQATT, CDR2 SNEGSKA (reference sequence). The CDR3 DNA is TGCAGTGCTAGGTTAAGGGGACAGACCGATGGCTACACCTTC. Its protein product is CSARLRGQTDGYTF.

This clonotype was found many times. The chain employs TRBV3-1 and TRBJ1-4; D might be TRBD1 (5 bases). The CDR3 covers 14 residues. Trimming took off 0 bases at V and 6 bases at J, with 8 bases between the two ends. Per germline, CDR1 LGHDT and CDR2 YNNKEL (reference sequence). CDR3 region: CASSQDVGDEKLFF. In nucleotides, the CDR3 is TGTGCCAGCAGCCAAGATGTGGGGGATGAAAAACTGTTTTTT.

This clonotype occurred many times. The rearrangement links TRBV20-1 to TRBJ2-7, with 12 bases aligning to TRBD1. The CDR3 has 15 amino acids. The V gene end was trimmed by 0 bases and the J gene end by 5 bases; junction bases not matched to a gene: 5. Germline V gene sequence: CDR1 DFQATT, CDR2 SNEGSKA (reference sequence). CDR3 nucleotide sequence: TGCAGTGCTAGAGATGGGGGACAGGGGGCGAACGAGCAGTACTTC. Its protein product is CSARDGGQGANEQYF.

This clonotype turned up a few times. In DNA form, the CDR3 reads TGTGCCAGCTCACCCGACAGGGCTCGCACAGATACGCAGTATTTT. Protein sequence: CASSPDRARTDTQYF. J is TRBJ2-3 and V is TRBV18, with 7 bases fitting TRBD1. V trimming: 3 bases; J trimming: 1 base; junction bases outside the gene matches: 4. This CDR3 has 15 residues. The germline CDR1 and CDR2 sequences are KGHSH and LQKENI. The full variable domain, with the rest looked up from reference TRBV18 and TRBJ2-3, is NAGVMQNPRHLVRRRGQEARLRCSPMKGHSHVYWYRQLPEEGLKFMVYLQKENIIDESGMPKERFSAEFPKEGPSILRIQQVVRGDSAAYFCASSPDRARTDTQYFGPGTRLTVL.

There are many counts of this clonotype. The junction shows a germline mismatch at one end, possibly a read error. The chain has TRBV5-1 and TRBJ2-5; 15 nucleotides align to TRBD2. Germline V gene data show CDR1 as SGHRS and CDR2 as YFSETQ. This CDR3 has 15 residues. In DNA, the CDR3 is TGTGCCAGCTCACCGGGACTAGCGGGAGGAGAGACCCAGTACTTC. Translating gives CASSPGLAGGETQYF.

The V gene is TRBV3-1, the J gene TRBJ2-5, with D possibly being TRBD1 (5 bases). The germline gives CDR1 LGHDT, CDR2 YNNKEL (reference sequence). The V and J ends lost 0 bases and 5 bases respectively, with 16 bases between them. The CDR3 sequence is 16 residues long. The CDR3 DNA reads as TGTGCCAGCAGCCAAGAAGCAGGGTTGGGGTTTGAGACCCAGTACTTC. Its protein is CASSQEAGLGFETQYF.

This clonotype was seen at least ten times. The CDR3 protein is CASSPRQLQETQYF. The DNA of the CDR3 is TGTGCCAGCTCACCACGACAGCTACAAGAGACCCAGTACTTC. This rearrangement joins TRBV18 to TRBJ2-5; a possible D gene is TRBD1 (5 bases). Germline loops: CDR1 KGHSH, CDR2 LQKENI. The V and J ends lost 1 base and 2 bases respectively, with 8 bases between them. The CDR3 extends over 14 amino acids.

This clonotype showed up just a few times. The gene calls are TRBV20-1 and TRBJ2-7; D is uncertain. The germline CDR1 and CDR2 sequences are DFQATT and SNEGSKA (reference sequence). This CDR3 spans 15 amino acids. The CDR3 region has the DNA TGCAGCCTACGGCCAAGGGCAGGCCAACACTACGAGCAGTACTTC. The encoded protein is CSLRPRAGQHYEQYF.

CDR3 DNA sequence: TGTGCCAGCAGCTTGGTAGGACAGACCTACGAGCAGTACTTC. Encoded protein: CASSLVGQTYEQYF. The chain recombines TRBV5-4 with TRBJ2-7; tentatively, D is TRBD1 (6 bases). CDR1 and CDR2 from the germline V gene are SGHNT and YYREEE (reference sequence). Trimming shortened V by 0 bases and J by 2 bases, and 9 bases separated the two germline ends. The CDR3 consists of 14 residues.

The chain has TRBV6-1 and TRBJ2-2, with D possibly being TRBD2 (5 bases). Germline V CDR1 and CDR2: MNHNS, SASEGT. With 7 bases removed from V and 1 base from J, the gap between germline ends came to 16 bases. This CDR3 contains 16 residues. As DNA, the CDR3 is TGTGCCAGCACTCCTCCGTGGGGAGAGAACACCGGGGAGCTGTTTTTT. It yields the protein CASTPPWGENTGELFF.

This clonotype showed up many times. J is TRBJ2-1 and V is TRBV10-1; 11 nucleotides match TRBD1. The CDR3 length is 14 residues. The V segment lost 5 bases and the J segment 8 bases; nucleotides outside the gene matches: 5. From germline, CDR1 is WNHNN and CDR2 SYGVQD (reference sequence). In DNA, the CDR3 is TGCGCCAGCAGTTCGGACAGGGGGCGGGATGAGCAGTTCTTC. Protein product: CASSSDRGRDEQFF.

This clonotype was seen at least ten times. The chain links TRBV20-1 to TRBJ1-1; D remains unclear. Trimming left V 5 bases short and J 3 bases short, with 13 bases between. This CDR3 spans 13 amino acids. CDR1 and CDR2 (germline): DFQATT, SNEGSKA (reference sequence). The CDR3 region is CSADGGKHTEAFF. DNA of the CDR3: TGCAGTGCTGACGGAGGGAAACACACTGAAGCTTTCTTT.

Only a few counts were recorded for this clonotype. The rearrangement uses TRBV20-1 and TRBJ1-5; 7 nucleotides agree with TRBD1. The V gene end was trimmed by 6 bases and the J gene end by 6 bases; junction bases not matched to a gene: 20. The CDR3 is 17 amino acids. Germline CDR1 reads DFQATT; CDR2 reads SNEGSKA (reference sequence). The DNA of the CDR3 is TGCAGTGCCACGAGGGGGCAGGGGTTGGTAGCAGTTCAGCCCCAGCATTTT. Its protein product is CSATRGQGLVAVQPQHF.

The chain combines TRBV10-3 with TRBJ1-5, with D maybe TRBD1 (6 bases). Germline V lookup: CDR1 ENHRY, CDR2 SYGVKD. V shed 2 bases and J shed 5 bases, with 13 bases lying between them. The CDR3 spans 15 residues. CDR3 sequence reads: CAISETGTRYQPQHF. In nucleotides, the CDR3 is TGTGCCATCAGTGAGACAGGGACGAGATATCAGCCCCAGCATTTT.

The chain joins TRBV5-1 to TRBJ2-5; tentatively, D is TRBD2 (5 bases). Per the germline V gene, CDR1 is SGHRS and CDR2 is YFSETQ. V lost 5 bases and J 4 bases, leaving 15 bases between the germline ends. The length of the CDR3 is 14 residues. The CDR3, as DNA: TGCGCCAGCAGGGCGGACTCGGCTACAGAGACCCAGTACTTC. Amino acids: CASRADSATETQYF.

This clonotype was seen a few times. J is TRBJ2-5 and V is TRBV7-6; 9 bases are shared with TRBD2. V was pared by 1 base and J by 2 bases, with 11 bases of the junction left unmatched. The CDR3 totals 18 residues. Germline V gene lookup returns CDR1 SGHVS and CDR2 FNYEAQ. Here the CDR3 DNA reads TGTGCCAGCAGCTTAGGCCTTTCGACTAGCGGCCCTCAAGAGACCCAGTACTTC. Translated, it gives CASSLGLSTSGPQETQYF.

In its sample, this clonotype was seen many times. This chain links TRBV27 with TRBJ2-2; possible D gene TRBD1, 6 bases. CDR1 and CDR2 (germline): MNHEY, SMNVEV (reference sequence). CDR3 length: 14 amino acids. V lost 5 bases, J lost 3 bases, and 10 bases lay in between. In nucleotides, the CDR3 is TGTGCCAGCAGTCCGTGGACAGACACCGGGGAGCTGTTTTTT. It translates to CASSPWTDTGELFF.

This clonotype was observed a handful of times. The CDR3 spells CASSIRDNPYEQYF. In DNA form, the CDR3 reads TGTGCCAGCAGCATCCGGGACAATCCCTACGAGCAGTACTTC. This chain uses TRBV7-6 with TRBJ2-7, with a possible D match to TRBD1 (6 bases). The CDR3 totals 14 residues. Trimming removed 5 bases at V and 2 bases at J, with 13 bases between. CDR1 is SGHVS, CDR2 FNYEAQ, per germline.